Following are 24 T cell receptor beta chains from one sample sequenced in a study of blood T cells in healthy people across ages. A second PCR, run for roughly 7 to 12 cycles, used a sample-barcoded 5' primer plus a J-beta primer mix. Each CDR3 protein gets one entry after TCRdb re-called the 5' RACE reads with MiXCR. Found here are some 640,000 distinct CDR3 sequences, about half of them singletons; the top ten hold under 35%. The specimen was blood. These receptors were collected from a woman in her sixties in good health.

The chain recombines TRBV7-9 with TRBJ1-1, with D hard to call. The CDR3 totals 12 residues. Germline V lookup: CDR1 SEHNR, CDR2 FQNEAQ (reference sequence). V shed 5 bases and J shed 11 bases, with 15 bases lying between them. This CDR3 is CASSALPHIAFF. In DNA, the CDR3 is TGTGCCAGCAGCGCTCTTCCCCATATCGCTTTCTTT.

V usage is TRBV21-1 and J usage is TRBJ1-2; TRBD1 was called by the table and not checked on the DNA. TRBV21-1 corresponds to a pseudogene. This CDR3 has 14 residues. CDR3 residues: CASSKGTEAYGYTF. The DNA of the CDR3 is TGTGCCAGCAGCAAGGGGACAGAGGCCTATGGCTACACCTTC.

This clonotype was counted a few times. The chain joins TRBV24-1 to TRBJ2-1; D call uncertain. The V end lost 8 bases, the J end lost 3 bases, and 7 bases lay between the germline ends. CDR1 is KGHDR and CDR2 is SFDVKD in the germline V gene. The CDR3 spans 12 residues. CDR3 bases: TGTGCCACCATGCTTAGCTACAATGAGCAGTTCTTC. Translating it yields CATMLSYNEQFF.

This sequence joins TRBV10-3 and TRBJ2-7, with D uncertain. V was pared by 6 bases and J by 7 bases, with 13 bases between. The germline CDR1 and CDR2 sequences are ENHRY and SYGVKD. This CDR3 spans 12 amino acids. The CDR3: CAISSVYNEQYF. The CDR3, as DNA: TGTGCCATCAGCTCCGTATACAATGAGCAGTACTTC.

The V and J genes are TRBV6-5 and TRBJ2-3; D not certain. Looked up from germline, CDR1 is MNHEY and CDR2 is SVGAGI. Trimming pared 5 bases from V and 2 bases from J, leaving 8 bases between. The CDR3 is 13 amino acids. The CDR3 loop reads CASSDLITDTQYF. The CDR3 region has the DNA TGTGCCAGCAGTGATCTCATCACAGATACGCAGTATTTT.

The V call is TRBV7-9, the J call TRBJ2-7; no definite D call. The CDR3 is 12 residues long. From germline, CDR1 is SEHNR and CDR2 FQNEAQ (reference sequence). V dropped 8 bases and J dropped 1 base, with 9 bases sitting between them. CDR3 protein: CASEHLSYEQYF. The CDR3 nucleotides are TGTGCCAGCGAACACCTATCCTACGAGCAGTACTTC.

This clonotype appeared a few times. The chain employs TRBV7-9 and TRBJ2-5; TRBD2 might be the D (5 bases). The DNA matches TRBJ2-7 better at its end, which makes the J call doubtful. This CDR3 has 15 amino acids. The germline CDR1 and CDR2 sequences are SEHNR and FQNEAQ (reference sequence). The CDR3 DNA reads TGTGCCAGCAGCTTAGTGGCGGACGGGAACTACGAGCAGTACTTC. Residues: CASSLVADGNYEQYF.

The chain is built from TRBV5-1 and TRBJ2-2; tentatively, D is TRBD1 (6 bases). The germline V gene has CDR1 SGHRS and CDR2 YFSETQ. The germline V and J ends were trimmed by 6 bases and 4 bases, with 16 bases remaining between them. The CDR3 extends over 15 amino acids. As DNA, the CDR3 is TGCGCCAGCACTTCGCCAGGGGTCATCACCGGGGAGCTGTTTTTT. Translating gives CASTSPGVITGELFF.

This chain uses TRBV20-1 with TRBJ2-5; weak D call: TRBD1 (5 bases). The DNA end lines up better with TRBJ2-7; the J call may be wrong. The CDR3 extends over 13 amino acids. Germline CDR1 and CDR2: DFQATT and SNEGSKA (reference sequence). This CDR3 is CSARTASTHEQYF. CDR3 nucleotides: TGCAGTGCTAGGACAGCTTCGACCCACGAGCAGTACTTC.

This clonotype was found many times. The V and J genes are TRBV27 and TRBJ2-1; 13 bases are a match to TRBD2. This CDR3 has 16 amino acids. Germline V gene lookup returns CDR1 MNHEY and CDR2 SMNVEV (reference sequence). V was clipped by 2 bases and J by 7 bases; unmatched bases: 5. CDR3 bases: TGTGCCAGCAGTTTAAGGACTAGCGGGAGAGGTAATGAGCAGTTCTTC. It codes for CASSLRTSGRGNEQFF.

The gene calls are TRBV5-1 and TRBJ2-1; D is possibly TRBD2 (5 bases). In germline, CDR1 is SGHRS, CDR2 YFSETQ. Trimming removed 7 bases from V and 6 bases from J, with 20 bases in between. The CDR3 covers 15 residues. Here the CDR3 DNA reads TGCGCCAGCGCCCCAACCGGGAAGTCGGCCAATGAGCAGTTCTTC. Residues: CASAPTGKSANEQFF.

This clonotype was detected a few times. V usage is TRBV7-2 and J usage is TRBJ2-3, with 9 bases identical to TRBD1. In germline, CDR1 is SGHTA, CDR2 FQGNSA. There are 14 residues in the CDR3. J lost 4 bases, V lost 5 bases, and 4 bases had no gene match. The CDR3, as DNA: TGTGCCAGCAGCAAAGGGACAGGGTCAGATACGCAGTATTTT. Protein: CASSKGTGSDTQYF.

This chain joins TRBV5-5 and TRBJ2-1, with D perhaps TRBD1 or TRBD2 (5 bases each). V lost 5 bases, J lost 2 bases, and 14 bases lay in between. This CDR3 region has 15 residues. The V gene's germline CDR1 is SGHKS and CDR2 YYEKEE (reference sequence). The CDR3 bases are TGTGCCAGCAGGCACCGGGACCAAGCCTACAATGAGCAGTTCTTC. It translates to CASRHRDQAYNEQFF.

J is TRBJ2-1 and V is TRBV7-9, with TRBD2 identical over 8 bases. The CDR3 has 17 residues. With 5 bases clipped from V and 5 bases from J, the junction kept 14 bases outside the gene matches. The V gene's germline CDR1 is SEHNR and CDR2 FQNEAQ (reference sequence). CDR3: CASSPPMGGRTDNEQFF. The DNA for the CDR3 is TGTGCCAGCAGCCCCCCAATGGGCGGGAGGACTGACAATGAGCAGTTCTTC.

This clonotype was counted many times. The V and J genes are TRBV24-1 and TRBJ2-5; D unclear. In germline, CDR1 is KGHDR, CDR2 SFDVKD. CDR3 length: 15 amino acids. The V gene lost 0 bases and the J gene lost 7 bases, with 14 bases spanning the gap. The CDR3 DNA reads as TGTGCCACCAGTGATTTGCATGATGAGTCCCGGACCCAGTACTTC. Translating it yields CATSDLHDESRTQYF.

This clonotype was recorded a few times. The chain joins TRBV11-2 to TRBJ2-1, with D tentatively TRBD1 or TRBD2 (5 bases each). Germline V gene lookup returns CDR1 SGHAT and CDR2 FQNNGV. The CDR3 runs to 17 residues. Between the trimmed V and J ends, which lost 3 bases and 0 bases, there was a span of 15 bases. The CDR3 DNA sequence: TGTGCCAGCAGCTTCGGAGTCGGGACGGGCTCCTACAATGAGCAGTTCTTC. Translation gives CASSFGVGTGSYNEQFF.

This chain joins TRBV29-1 and TRBJ2-3, with 9 bases lining up with TRBD1. CDR1 is SQVTM and CDR2 is ANQGSEA in the germline V gene. V lost 6 bases, J lost 8 bases, and 9 bases stayed unmatched. This CDR3 has 13 amino acids. The CDR3 reads CSVPGQGPGTQYF. In DNA form, the CDR3 reads TGCAGCGTGCCGGGACAGGGTCCAGGTACGCAGTATTTT.

This clonotype was observed a handful of times. The chain has TRBV29-1 and TRBJ1-2; D not resolved. Trimming stripped 4 bases from V and 6 bases from J, with 12 bases between. Looked up from germline, CDR1 is SQVTM and CDR2 is ANQGSEA. The CDR3 has 12 amino acids. This CDR3 reads CSVGAGPNGYTF. CDR3 bases: TGCAGCGTTGGGGCGGGCCCCAATGGCTACACCTTC.

The chain uses TRBV12-3 or TRBV12-4 and TRBJ1-5; the match to TRBD1 covers 8 bases. J was trimmed by 7 bases and V by 9 bases; bases with no gene match: 8. The CDR3 covers 13 residues. The CDR3 sequence is CASAQGAYQPQHF. DNA for the CDR3: TGTGCCAGTGCGCAGGGGGCATACCAGCCCCAGCATTTT.

V usage is TRBV6-4 and J usage is TRBJ2-3; 8 bases match TRBD2. CDR3 size: 14 residues. Germline CDR1 reads MRHNA; CDR2 reads SNTAGT. V dropped 5 bases and J dropped 4; count of bases not matched to a gene: 5. The CDR3 reads CASSPTREADTQYF. CDR3 nucleotides: TGTGCCAGCAGTCCGACGCGGGAGGCAGATACGCAGTATTTT.

The rearrangement joins TRBV2 to TRBJ2-7; TRBD2 might be the D (6 bases). V was cut by 6 bases and J by 4 bases, with 16 bases left in between. Germline loops: CDR1 SNHLY, CDR2 FYNNEI. The CDR3 is 14 amino acids. For the CDR3, the DNA is TGTGCCAGCAGCCGAGGAGGGGTAGGATACGAGCAGTACTTC. It is translated as CASSRGGVGYEQYF. The variable domain in full, with the rest retrieved from reference TRBV2 and TRBJ2-7, is EPEVTQTPSHQVTQMGQEVILRCVPISNHLYFYWYRQILGQKVEFLVSFYNNEISEKSEIFDDQFSVERPDGSNFTLKIRSTKLEDSAMYFCASSRGGVGYEQYFGPGTRLTVT.

The V gene is TRBV20-1, the J gene TRBJ2-3, with 14 bases fitting TRBD2. The CDR3 totals 19 residues. The germline CDR1 and CDR2 sequences are DFQATT and SNEGSKA (reference sequence). V trimming: 6 bases; J trimming: 1 base; junction bases outside the gene matches: 15. The CDR3 loop reads CSARLAGGPTHQGTDTQYF. For the CDR3, the DNA is TGCAGTGCGAGACTAGCGGGAGGGCCGACGCACCAGGGCACAGATACGCAGTATTTT.

The genes are TRBV2 and TRBJ2-5; D is unclear. The CDR3 spans 12 residues. CDR1 is SNHLY and CDR2 is FYNNEI in the germline V gene. With 6 bases removed from V and 5 bases from J, the gap between germline ends came to 10 bases. CDR3 sequence reads: CASRYIGETQYF. The CDR3 DNA reads TGTGCCAGCAGATACATTGGTGAGACCCAGTACTTC.

In the case of this clonotype: A clone one base away is much larger, so this may be a read error. The rearrangement links TRBV27 to TRBJ2-5; D uncertain. Trimming removed 5 bases at V and 11 bases at J, with 21 bases between. The CDR3 runs 14 residues. From germline, CDR1 is MNHEY and CDR2 SMNVEV (reference sequence). As DNA, the CDR3 is TGTGCCAGCAGTCCAATCGGTGGAGTCAATGAGCAGTACTTC. It specifies CASSPIGGVNEQYF.